Following are 23 T cell receptor beta chains from one sample sequenced in a study of human T cells and chemical hapten exposure. Each CDR3 protein gets one entry after TCRdb re-called the RACE reads with MiXCR. The data hold more than 300,000 distinct CDR3 sequences, with 5.1% observed a single time. Time point in this sample: pre-sensitization, week 0. Indicated treatment: therapeutic diphenylcyclopropenone sensitization with weekly scalp DPC. The material sequenced was whole blood, taken in connection with sensitization to the hapten diphenylcyclopropenone (DPC). These receptors came from a woman in her forties or fifties with alopecia areata. Some clones in this sample may be carry-over from other donors' samples.

This clonotype was picked up a small number of times. The CDR3 is CASSQSGVAGSPLHF. CDR3 bases: TGTGCCAGCAGCCAAAGCGGGGTCGCGGGATCACCCCTCCACTTT. J is TRBJ1-6 and V is TRBV3-1; no clear D gene. Germline CDR1 reads LGHDT; CDR2 reads YNNKEL (reference sequence). This CDR3 is built from 15 residues. Deletions cut 2 bases from V and 10 bases from J, with 15 bases between.

The table lists this clonotype with a few counts. The chain carries TRBV28 and TRBJ2-5; 8 bases fit TRBD1. Trimming took 3 bases from V and 1 from J; bases not matched to a gene: 7. CDR3 length equals 16 residues. The V gene's germline CDR1 is MDHEN and CDR2 SYDVKM. CDR3 region: CASSFLGQGGQETQYF. CDR3 DNA: TGTGCCAGCAGTTTCCTTGGACAGGGAGGCCAAGAGACCCAGTACTTC.

This clonotype was found many times. This chain links TRBV11-2 with TRBJ1-6, with TRBD1 matching 7 bases. The CDR3 is 17 amino acids. Germline CDR1 is SGHAT and CDR2 is FQNNGV. The V gene end was trimmed by 4 bases and the J gene end by 6 bases; junction bases not matched to a gene: 12. The CDR3 DNA reads as TGTGCCAGCAGCTCTGGCCGTACCGGGACAGCTAATTCACCCCTCCACTTT. Translation gives CASSSGRTGTANSPLHF.

This clonotype has a count of ten or more. The chain links TRBV6-5 to TRBJ1-1; no clear D gene. This CDR3 comprises 13 residues. Trimming removed 7 bases at V and 1 base at J, with 10 bases between. CDR1 and CDR2 from the germline V gene are MNHEY and SVGAGI. The CDR3 DNA reads TGTGCCAGCACGTACCGGCGGAACACTGAAGCTTTCTTT. Protein sequence: CASTYRRNTEAFF.

This clonotype was counted at least ten times. The V gene is TRBV6-2 or TRBV6-3, the J gene TRBJ2-7, with 10 bases lining up with TRBD2. With 5 bases clipped from V and 3 bases from J, the junction kept 13 bases outside the gene matches. This CDR3 region has 17 residues. Germline V CDR1 and CDR2: MNHEY, SVGEGT. As DNA, the CDR3 is TGTGCCAGCAGTGCCCCCGGGGGACTAGCGATATACTACGAGCAGTACTTC. This encodes CASSAPGGLAIYYEQYF.

This clonotype has at least ten counts. The chain couples TRBV5-1 to TRBJ1-5; no clear D gene. The CDR3 extends over 15 amino acids. CDR1 is SGHRS, CDR2 YFSETQ, per germline. V was shortened by 0 bases and J by 0 bases, with 7 bases between the two germline ends. CDR3 in amino acids: CASSLDGYSNQPQHF. The DNA of the CDR3 is TGCGCCAGCAGCTTGGATGGCTATAGCAATCAGCCCCAGCATTTT.

This chain links TRBV7-9 with TRBJ2-1, with a possible D match to TRBD1 (6 bases). The germline gives CDR1 SEHNR, CDR2 FQNEAQ (reference sequence). V was pared by 3 bases and J by 7 bases, with 16 bases between. The CDR3 spans 15 residues. CDR3 amino acids: CASSFVPTGGNEQFF. CDR3 coding DNA: TGTGCCAGCAGCTTTGTTCCGACAGGTGGTAATGAGCAGTTCTTC. Full variable domain (missing parts from reference TRBV7-9 and TRBJ2-1): DTGVSQNPRHKITKRGQNVTFRCDPISEHNRLYWYRQTLGQGPEFLTYFQNEAQLEKSRLLSDRFSAERPKGSFSTLEIQRTEQGDSAMYLCASSFVPTGGNEQFFGPGTRLTVL.

In this sample, this clonotype turned up many times. The chain carries TRBV6-2 or TRBV6-3 and TRBJ2-1; 12 nucleotides line up with TRBD2. Germline-derived CDR1 and CDR2 are MNHEY and SVGEGT. This CDR3 contains 13 residues. J gave up 15 bases and V 5 bases, and 8 bases lay outside the gene matches. CDR3 sequence: CASSLLAGGPGFF. DNA of the CDR3: TGTGCCAGCAGTCTTCTAGCGGGAGGGCCTGGGTTCTTC.

The table lists this clonotype with many counts. The chain joins TRBV29-1 to TRBJ2-5; D gene ambiguous. The CDR3 length is 14 residues. Trimming took 0 bases from V and 5 from J, leaving 13 bases between them. Germline V CDR1 and CDR2: SQVTM, ANQGSEA. CDR3 amino acids: CSVEDLEDTETQYF. The CDR3 DNA reads as TGCAGCGTTGAAGATCTTGAGGATACCGAGACCCAGTACTTC.

The sample holds many counts of this clonotype. V is TRBV2 and J is TRBJ1-5, with D maybe TRBD1 (6 bases). The V gene's germline CDR1 is SNHLY and CDR2 FYNNEI. Trimming took 7 bases from V and 6 from J, leaving 16 bases between them. The CDR3 is 14 residues long. CDR3 sequence (DNA): TGTGCCAGCACCATACAGGGACTCGCTCAGCCCCAGCATTTT. Protein product: CASTIQGLAQPQHF.

The chain links TRBV30 to TRBJ2-1; the D gene is possibly TRBD2 (6 bases). CDR1 is GTSNPN, CDR2 SVGIG, per germline (reference sequence). The CDR3 is 13 amino acids. The ends were cut back, 7 bases at V and 7 bases at J, with 17 bases in the middle. CDR3 sequence (DNA): TGTGCCTCAAAAGGCCGGGGGAAGAATGAGCAGTTCTTC. It encodes CASKGRGKNEQFF.

This clonotype was detected ten times or more. The chain couples TRBV13 to TRBJ1-5, with unresolved D. V lost 5 bases to trimming and J lost 7 bases, with 9 bases between them. Germline CDR1 PRHDT, CDR2 FYEKMQ (reference sequence). This CDR3 is 12 amino acids long. The CDR3 sequence is CASSEGRQPQHF. CDR3 DNA sequence: TGTGCCAGCAGCGAAGGACGCCAGCCCCAGCATTTT.

This clonotype was picked up many times. The genes are TRBV7-2 and TRBJ2-1; D gene uncertain. This CDR3 is built from 10 residues. V was trimmed by 6 bases and J by 7 bases, leaving 4 bases between them. The germline gives CDR1 SGHTA, CDR2 FQGNSA. CDR3 nucleotide sequence: TGTGCCAGCAGGGGGAATGAGCAGTTCTTC. Translating gives CASRGNEQFF.

This clonotype has a count of ten or more. The J gene is TRBJ2-2, the V gene TRBV29-1; TRBD2 is a possible D gene (6 bases). CDR3 length: 12 residues. With 6 bases removed from V and 12 bases from J, the gap between germline ends came to 17 bases. Germline CDR1 is SQVTM and CDR2 is ANQGSEA. The CDR3 DNA reads as TGCAGCGTCGCGACTAGTCCGGGGCAGCTGTTTTTT. Amino acids: CSVATSPGQLFF.

This clonotype was seen a handful of times. V and J are TRBV23-1 and TRBJ1-2, with unresolved D. TRBV23-1 is an open reading frame whose function is uncertain. This CDR3 region has 14 residues. Trimming took 1 base from V and 1 from J, leaving 7 bases between them. The CDR3 here is CASSQFQVNYGYTF. CDR3 coding DNA: TGCGCCAGCAGTCAATTTCAGGTTAACTATGGCTACACCTTC.

This clonotype was counted many times. This chain links TRBV2 with TRBJ2-3; 8 nucleotides match TRBD2. The trim removed 2 bases at V and 0 bases at J, leaving 4 bases unmatched. CDR3 length: 16 residues. CDR1 is SNHLY and CDR2 is FYNNEI in the germline V gene. The CDR3 nucleotides read TGTGCCAGCAGTGAATACCCTAGCGGGAGCACAGATACGCAGTATTTT. Its translation is CASSEYPSGSTDTQYF.

The gene calls are TRBV3-1 and TRBJ1-1, with TRBD1 matching over 7 bases. Trimming removed 3 bases from V and 7 bases from J; junction bases left unmatched: 5. CDR3 size: 13 residues. The germline gives CDR1 LGHDT, CDR2 YNNKEL (reference sequence). CDR3 in amino acids: CASSHDDRVEAFF. The CDR3 bases are TGTGCCAGCAGCCATGACGACAGGGTTGAAGCTTTCTTT.

This clonotype was observed at least ten times. The chain joins TRBV5-1 to TRBJ1-2; D call uncertain. Germline assignment: CDR1 SGHRS and CDR2 YFSETQ. V lost 2 bases, J lost 3 bases, and 11 bases lay in between. The CDR3 has 14 residues. CDR3 bases: TGCGCCAGCAGCTTAACGGGGATGGACTATGGCTACACCTTC. Amino acid sequence: CASSLTGMDYGYTF.

This sequence joins TRBV6-2 or TRBV6-3 and TRBJ1-2; no definite D call. Trimming left V 0 bases short and J 4 bases short, with 18 bases between. Germline CDR1 is MNHEY and CDR2 is SVGEGT. The CDR3 is 17 amino acids. Here the CDR3 reads CASSYSLRIPLSYGYTF. DNA for the CDR3: TGTGCCAGCAGTTACTCGTTGCGGATTCCCTTGAGCTATGGCTACACCTTC.

This clonotype was detected many times. The rearrangement joins TRBV29-1 to TRBJ2-3; 7 bases line up with TRBD2. CDR1 and CDR2 from the germline V gene are SQVTM and ANQGSEA. J was trimmed by 4 bases and V by 5 bases; bases with no gene match: 21. This CDR3 is 18 amino acids long. The CDR3 sequence: CSVSLSDGSGVGPDTQYF. The CDR3 coding sequence is TGCAGCGTTTCCCTCTCAGATGGGAGCGGGGTGGGGCCAGATACGCAGTATTTT.

The chain carries TRBV5-1 and TRBJ2-1; D call uncertain. The germline V gene encodes CDR1 SGHRS and CDR2 YFSETQ. Trimming removed 0 bases from V and 0 bases from J, with 10 bases in between. This CDR3 region has 16 residues. The CDR3 loop is CASSLEAGSSYNEQFF. The CDR3 DNA is TGCGCCAGCAGCTTGGAGGCAGGCAGCTCCTACAATGAGCAGTTCTTC.

In this sample, this clonotype turned up a few times. The chain uses TRBV7-2 and TRBJ2-7; no clear D. This CDR3 is built from 13 residues. V lost 5 bases and J 7 bases, leaving 15 bases between the germline ends. Germline V gene data show CDR1 as SGHTA and CDR2 as FQGNSA. The CDR3 protein is CASSPNLLLEQYF. The CDR3 DNA is TGTGCCAGCAGCCCCAACTTGTTATTGGAGCAGTACTTC. Drawing the rest from reference TRBV7-2 and TRBJ2-7, the complete variable domain is GAGVSQSPSNKVTEKGKDVELRCDPISGHTALYWYRQSLGQGLEFLIYFQGNSAPDKSGLPSDRFSAERTGGSVSTLTIQRTQQEDSAVYLCASSPNLLLEQYFGPGTRLTVT.

A few counts support this clonotype. This chain connects TRBV7-9 to TRBJ1-4; 9 bases line up with TRBD1. With V trimmed by 2 bases and J by 5 bases, 3 bases remained unmatched. The CDR3 spans 15 residues. Per the germline V gene, CDR1 is SEHNR and CDR2 is FQNEAQ (reference sequence). For the CDR3, the DNA is TGTGCCAGCAGCTTAACCGGGACAGGGAATGAAAAACTGTTTTTT. Its translation: CASSLTGTGNEKLFF.